A selection of T cell receptor beta chains follows, all from one sample in a study of T cells in localized non-small cell lung cancer. Measured with immunoSEQ multiplex PCR; TCRdb has only the in-frame clones, and not every one. The sample comprises some 50,000 clones, 85% to 90% of which are singletons, and approximately 15% rests with the top ten. This material consisted of PBMCs, taken before any cancer treatment. Receptor source: a female donor with stage II lung adenocarcinoma. Each CDR3 is given with its conserved first and last residue. The D gene is left open where the match is weak. Clone size is stated in some rows and not others, as once, few, many or a class when expanded.

>TRBV6-1|.|TRBJ1-1|.
CASSETFRAGAFF
TGTGCCAGCAGTGAAACATTCAGGGCGGGGGCTTTCTTT
>TRBV15|TRBD1|TRBJ2-1|.
CATSRPSTGSNEQFF
TGTGCCACCAGCAGACCCTCGACAGGGAGTAATGAGCAGTTCTTC
>TRBV5-1|.|TRBJ1-2|.
CASSLEAGISYGYTF
TGCGCCAGCAGCTTGGAGGCAGGGATCAGCTATGGCTACACCTTC
>TRBV5-4|.|TRBJ2-1|.
CASSSLRDVYNEQFF
TGTGCCAGCAGCTCCCTCCGGGACGTCTACAATGAGCAGTTCTTC
>TRBV29-1|.|TRBJ2-1|.
CSVRDQGLRASEQFF
TGCAGCGTTCGAGATCAGGGCCTACGGGCTTCTGAGCAGTTCTTC
>TRBV11-2|.|TRBJ1-4|.
CASSLDRMNEKLFF
TGTGCCAGCAGCTTAGACAGAATGAATGAAAAACTGTTTTTT
>TRBV5-1|TRBD2|TRBJ2-2|.
CASSLLAVNTGELFF
TGCGCCAGCAGCTTGCTAGCGGTGAACACCGGGGAGCTGTTTTTT
>TRBV6-5|.|TRBJ1-2|.
CASSYSTRQLYGYTF
TGTGCCAGCAGTTACTCGACTCGACAGCTCTATGGCTACACCTTC
>TRBV5-5|.|TRBJ1-6|.
CASSLDLGGYNSPLHF
TGTGCCAGCAGCTTGGATCTAGGCGGGTATAATTCACCCCTCCACTTT
>TRBV5-1|.|TRBJ1-1|once
CASSLILGANTEAFF
TGCGCCAGCAGCTTGATATTGGGGGCGAACACTGAAGCTTTCTTT
>TRBV9|TRBD1|TRBJ2-6|.
CASSVDRASGANVLTF
TGTGCCAGCAGCGTCGACAGGGCCTCTGGGGCCAACGTCCTGACTTTC
>TRBV6-1|.|TRBJ2-6|.
CASSEDLGAGANVLTF
TGTGCCAGCAGTGAAGACTTAGGAGCTGGGGCCAACGTCCTGACTTTC
>TRBV10-3|.|TRBJ1-5|once
CAISESAGHSNQPQHF
TGTGCCATCAGTGAGTCGGCAGGGCATAGCAATCAGCCCCAGCATTTT
>TRBV7-9|.|TRBJ1-1|.
CASSFGGAPDAFF
TGTGCCAGCAGCTTTGGGGGAGCCCCGGACGCTTTCTTT
>TRBV2|.|TRBJ1-1|once
CASNRRTGNTEAFF
TGTGCCAGCAATCGAAGGACTGGTAACACTGAAGCTTTCTTT
>TRBV11-2|.|TRBJ2-7|.
CASSLDWQAYEQYF
TGTGCCAGCAGCTTAGATTGGCAAGCCTACGAGCAGTACTTC
>TRBV6-4|.|TRBJ1-6|once
CASSDRASYNSPLHF
TGTGCCAGCAGTGATCGAGCCTCCTATAATTCACCCCTCCACTTT
>TRBV30|TRBD1|TRBJ2-3|.
CAWSVEYYLDLHLDRFSTDTQYF
TGTGCCTGGAGTGTAGAGTATTACCTTGATCTCCACTTGGACAGGTTTAGCACAGATACGCAGTATTTT
>TRBV5-8|.|TRBJ1-2|.
CASSPRTGAPYGYTF
TGTGCCAGCAGCCCACGGACTGGCGCACCTTATGGCTACACCTTC
>TRBV5-4|TRBD1|TRBJ2-2|.
CASSLAGTGGRTGELFF
TGTGCCAGCAGCTTGGCAGGGACAGGGGGACGCACCGGGGAGCTGTTTTTT
>TRBV14|.|TRBJ1-1|.
CASSQGGALDTEAFF
TGTGCCAGCAGCCAAGGTGGGGCCTTGGACACTGAAGCTTTCTTT
>TRBV5-6|.|TRBJ2-3|.
CASSFGDLTDTQYF
TGTGCCAGCAGCTTCGGGGACCTCACAGATACGCAGTATTTT
>TRBV27|.|TRBJ2-7|.
CASRPLRSGAGQYF
TGTGCCAGCAGACCTTTAAGGTCAGGGGCCGGGCAGTACTTC
>TRBV6-5|.|TRBJ2-1|.
CASSYSGSLRYNEQFF
TGTGCCAGCAGTTACTCGGGGTCGTTAAGGTACAATGAGCAGTTCTTC
>TRBV5-1|.|TRBJ2-1|few
CATSQVSSYNEQFF
TGCGCCACTTCACAGGTTAGCTCCTACAATGAGCAGTTCTTC
>TRBV5-1|.|TRBJ1-1|.
CASAGGTEAFF
TGCGCCAGCGCCGGTGGCACTGAAGCTTTCTTT
>TRBV14|.|TRBJ2-7|.
CASSQGLHRVYEQYF
TGTGCCAGCAGCCAAGGACTCCACAGGGTCTACGAGCAGTACTTC
>TRBV6-6|.|TRBJ2-1|.
CASLFTGPRANEQFF
TGTGCCAGCCTTTTTACGGGACCAAGGGCCAATGAGCAGTTCTTC
>TRBV18|.|TRBJ2-7|.
CASSLGSSYEQYF
TGTGCCAGCTCACTGGGAAGCTCCTACGAGCAGTACTTC
>TRBV27|.|TRBJ2-5|.
CASSFQVPPETQYF
TGTGCCAGCAGTTTCCAAGTCCCTCCAGAGACCCAGTACTTC
>TRBV27|.|TRBJ1-1|once
CASSSRTEAFF
TGTGCCAGCAGTTCCCGCACTGAAGCTTTCTTT
>TRBV2|.|TRBJ1-1|.
CASSIMAEAFF
TGTGCCAGCAGTATCATGGCTGAAGCTTTCTTT
>TRBV10-3|.|TRBJ1-2|few
CAISEVQGASDGYTF
TGTGCCATCAGTGAGGTGCAAGGGGCCTCCGATGGCTACACCTTC
>TRBV7-8|.|TRBJ2-5|.
CASSLVGGPGKETQYF
TGTGCCAGCAGCTTAGTTGGCGGGCCCGGGAAAGAGACCCAGTACTTC
>TRBV2|.|TRBJ2-7|.
CASSHPLSYEQYF
TGTGCCAGCAGCCACCCCCTTTCCTACGAGCAGTACTTC
>TRBV6-1|.|TRBJ1-2|.
CASSDEGRGAPLDGYTF
TGTGCCAGCAGTGATGAGGGTCGGGGGGCGCCTTTGGATGGCTACACCTTC
>TRBV5-1|TRBD1|TRBJ2-7|medium-sized
CASSSGQGTDEQYF
TGCGCCAGCAGCTCTGGACAGGGTACGGACGAGCAGTACTTC
>TRBV19|TRBD1|TRBJ2-2|.
CASSIGPGGPSNTGELFF
TGTGCCAGTAGTATAGGCCCAGGGGGCCCGTCAAACACCGGGGAGCTGTTTTTT
>TRBV19|.|TRBJ1-5|.
CASSINRQLNQPQHF
TGTGCCAGTAGTATCAACAGACAGCTCAATCAGCCCCAGCATTTT
>TRBV7-9|.|TRBJ2-3|once
CASSPEAPNTQYF
TGTGCCAGCAGCCCCGAGGCCCCCAATACGCAGTATTTT
>TRBV7-9|.|TRBJ1-1|.
CASSLGLGRWDAEAFF
TGTGCCAGCAGCTTAGGCCTGGGACGGTGGGACGCTGAAGCTTTCTTT
>TRBV7-2|TRBD1|TRBJ2-7|.
CASSFDRGHYEQYF
TGTGCCAGCAGCTTCGACAGGGGTCACTACGAGCAGTACTTC